This T cell receptor beta chain originates from a study of CD8 T cells in ankylosing spondylitis. Study conclusions and caveats: Ankylosing spondylitis blood seemed to carry a telltale TCR beta motif made of about 8 highly homologous variants. Earlier studies detected some motif variants in reactive arthritis synovial fluid and blood. Relatively rare in peripheral blood, disease-linked clones were also CD8+. As reported, disease-linked clones showed significant enrichment in matched ankylosing spondylitis synovial fluid.

The CDR3 has 17 amino acids. V was cut by 0 bases and J by 4 bases, with 18 bases left in between. Germline lookup yields CDR1 LGHNA and CDR2 YSLEER. About this clonotype itself: The antigen is undetermined.

Quantitative 5'-RACE with molecular barcodes was used to make the TCR beta libraries. TCRdb re-called the 5' RACE reads with MiXCR, one entry per CDR3 protein. The sample lists approximately 400,000 distinct CDR3 sequences; 17% were seen once. The specimen sequenced was blood, either unsorted or a sorted T cell fraction (not recorded which). V and J are TRBV4-3 and TRBJ1-1; D may be TRBD1 (6 bases). This sequence originates from a male donor with ankylosing spondylitis. CDR3 protein: CASSQDRQARWGTEAFF. The DNA for the CDR3 is TGCGCCAGCAGCCAAGATCGACAGGCCCGTTGGGGCACTGAAGCTTTCTTT.